A single sample is the source of the 27 T cell receptor beta chains below, sequenced in a study of tumor and adjacent non-tumor tissue in lung cancer. A modified ARM-PCR protocol with three rounds of nested PCR amplified TCRbeta. Each CDR3 protein is one row after TCRdb ran MiXCR on the multiplex PCR reads. The repertoire holds fewer than 120,000 distinct CDR3 sequences, with over 70% as singletons. RNA was extracted from bulk tissue without any cell sorting. Specimen: lung tumor tissue. These receptors were obtained from a man between 65 and 85 years old with non-small cell lung cancer.

A note on this clonotype: No conserved phenylalanine or tryptophan ends this CDR3, so it is likely a read error. The chain has TRBV5-4 and TRBJ1-4, with D unresolved. The CDR3 is 13 residues long. Germline V gene sequence: CDR1 SGHNT, CDR2 YYREEE (reference sequence). The CDR3: CASSLEMDEKLFL. In DNA form, the CDR3 reads TGTGCCAGCAGTTTGGAGATGGATGAAAAACTGTTTCTT.

This clonotype showed up just once. The J gene is TRBJ1-1, the V gene TRBV11-2; a possible D gene is TRBD1 (5 bases). The CDR3 is made up of 14 amino acids. With 7 bases removed from V and 0 bases from J, the gap between germline ends came to 12 bases. CDR1 SGHAT and CDR2 FQNNGV come from the germline V gene. CDR3 in DNA: TGTGCCAGCACTATGGTGGGGGTGAACACTGAAGCTTTCTTT. Translation gives CASTMVGVNTEAFF.

This clonotype was counted a single time. The junction departs from germline at one end; a sequencing error may be responsible. V usage is TRBV6-2 or TRBV6-3 and J usage is TRBJ2-5, with TRBD2 as a possible D gene (5 bases). The CDR3 is 13 residues long. Germline CDR1 reads MNHEY; CDR2 reads SVGEGT. CDR3 DNA: TGTGCCAGCTCCCGGGCGGAGTGGGAGACTCAGTACTTC. Translation: CASSRAEWETQYF.

On this clonotype itself: One end of the junction does not line up with germline, which may come from a read error. The gene calls are TRBV10-3 and TRBJ1-2; D remains unclear. The CDR3 covers 15 residues. Germline V CDR1 and CDR2: ENHRY, SYGVKD. CDR3 loop: CPISESSGDFYGYTF. The CDR3 DNA reads TGTCCCATCAGTGAGTCTAGCGGGGATTTTTATGGCTACACCTTC.

The chain couples TRBV20-1 to TRBJ1-3, with TRBD1 as a possible D gene (6 bases). The CDR3 extends over 16 amino acids. The germline CDR1 and CDR2 sequences are DFQATT and SNEGSKA (reference sequence). V lost 0 bases to trimming and J lost 6 bases, with 18 bases between them. CDR3 DNA sequence: TGCAGTGCTAGAGATTGGATAGCAGGGGAGGAAAACACCATATATTTT. This gives the protein CSARDWIAGEENTIYF.

Regarding this clonotype: One end of the junction fails to match germline, which may point to a read error. The J gene is TRBJ1-1, the V gene TRBV11-3; no firm D call. Germline assignment: CDR1 SGHNT and CDR2 YENEEA. The CDR3 contains 14 residues. CDR3 DNA sequence: TGTACCAGCAGCTTACGCATGATGAACACCGAAGTTTTCTTT. Translated, it gives CTSSLRMMNTEVFF.

This clonotype is termed large. The rearrangement links TRBV10-1 to TRBJ2-3; TRBD1 might be the D (5 bases). Germline V CDR1 and CDR2: WNHNN, SYGVQD (reference sequence). This CDR3 comprises 15 residues. The V gene lost 0 bases and the J gene lost 4 bases, with 11 bases spanning the gap. This CDR3 is CASSESKQAADTQYF. In nucleotides, the CDR3 is TGCGCCAGCAGTGAGTCGAAACAGGCCGCAGATACGCAGTATTTT.

Worth noting for this clonotype: Its ends do not fully match the called genes, so a read error is possible. The chain links TRBV28 to TRBJ2-7; the D gene is possibly TRBD1 (6 bases). CDR1 and CDR2 from the germline V gene are MDHEN and SYDVKM. The CDR3 consists of 15 residues. Here the CDR3 DNA reads TGTGCCAGCAGCGTTCCGGGACAAGGGGTCCACGAGCGGTACTTC. Its protein is CASSVPGQGVHERYF. Complete variable domain (other parts from reference TRBV28 and TRBJ2-7): DVKVTQSSRYLVKRTGEKVFLECVQDMDHENMFWYRQDPGLGLRLIYFSYDVKMKEKGDIPEGYSVSREKKERFSLILESASTNQTSMYLCASSVPGQGVHERYFGPGTRLTVT.

The chain has TRBV29-1 and TRBJ2-7; D remains unclear. CDR3 length equals 12 residues. Germline-derived CDR1 and CDR2 are SQVTM and ANQGSEA. Trimming removed 8 bases from V and 6 bases from J, with 17 bases in between. The CDR3, as DNA: TGCAGCACCTGGGTGATGAACCCCGAGCAGTACTTC. Translated: CSTWVMNPEQYF.

Concerning this clonotype: Likely a read error: the CDR3 ends without its conserved phenylalanine or tryptophan. The V and J genes are TRBV6-1 and TRBJ2-7; D gene uncertain. Germline V gives CDR1 MNHNS, CDR2 SASEGT. CDR3 length: 12 amino acids. The CDR3 is CTCSRAAYEQYL. In nucleotides, the CDR3 is TGTACCTGCAGTCGGGCCGCCTACGAGCAGTACTTA.

This clonotype was observed a handful of times. Relative to the germline gene, one junction end is altered; a read error may explain this. DNA of the CDR3: TGTGCCAGCAGTTTTCGGACAGGGCTCGAGCAGCACTTC. Its translation is CASSFRTGLEQHF. The V gene is TRBV28, the J gene TRBJ2-7; 8 bases align to TRBD1. Per germline, CDR1 MDHEN and CDR2 SYDVKM. CDR3 length equals 13 residues.

This chain joins TRBV4-2 and TRBJ1-4, with D possibly TRBD1 on 5 matching bases. CDR1 is LGHNA and CDR2 is YNFKEQ in the germline V gene. V shed 1 base and J shed 13 bases, with 25 bases lying between them. This CDR3 is built from 17 residues. Here the CDR3 reads CASSQVPLGVTNGTLFF. CDR3 sequence (DNA): TGTGCCAGCAGCCAAGTACCGTTGGGGGTAACTAATGGAACACTGTTTTTT.

The chain has TRBV28 and TRBJ1-5, with D perhaps matching TRBD1 (5 bases). This CDR3 is 16 amino acids long. Germline V gene data show CDR1 as MDHEN and CDR2 as SYDVKM. CDR3 sequence reads: CTTRLEARGLNQPQHF. The CDR3 coding sequence is TGTACCACCAGACTAGAGGCGAGGGGTCTAAATCAGCCCCAGCATTTT.

This sequence joins TRBV14 and TRBJ2-3; D is uncertain. The germline V gene has CDR1 SGHDN and CDR2 FVKESK. Deletions cut 2 bases from V and 11 bases from J, with 8 bases between. This CDR3 is 11 amino acids long. The CDR3 here is CASSQRTRQYF. The CDR3 DNA is TGTGCCAGCAGCCAACGTACCCGGCAGTATTTT.

This clonotype came up a few times. A junction boundary mismatches the germline segment, possibly from a read error. The rearrangement uses TRBV18 and TRBJ2-7; a possible D gene is TRBD2 (5 bases). This CDR3 is 14 amino acids long. CDR1 is KGHSH and CDR2 is LQKENI in the germline V gene. CDR3 residues: CASSPSTNNYEQYF. DNA for the CDR3: TGTGCCAGCTCACCTTCGACTAATAACTACGAGCAGTATTTC. Using reference TRBV18 and TRBJ2-7 for the parts outside the CDR3, the full variable domain is NAGVMQNPRHLVRRRGQEARLRCSPMKGHSHVYWYRQLPEEGLKFMVYLQKENIIDESGMPKERFSAEFPKEGPSILRIQQVVRGDSAAYFCASSPSTNNYEQYFGPGTRLTVT.

As for this clonotype: One end of the junction fails to match germline, which may point to a read error. This CDR3 is CSVGISTSYNVQFF. For the CDR3, the DNA is TGCAGCGTTGGGATTAGCACATCCTACAATGTGCAGTTCTTC. The chain links TRBV29-1 to TRBJ2-1; no reliable D call. Germline CDR1 reads SQVTM; CDR2 reads ANQGSEA. The CDR3 loop spans 14 amino acids.

This clonotype was observed a single time. The V call is TRBV12-3 or TRBV12-4, the J call TRBJ1-5; TRBD1 is a possible D gene (5 bases). Trimming took off 5 bases at V and 7 bases at J, with 9 bases between the two ends. The length of the CDR3 is 12 residues. The CDR3 spells CASSARVQPQHF. DNA of the CDR3: TGTGCCAGCAGTGCCAGGGTCCAGCCCCAGCATTTT.

This clonotype came up many times. The chain has TRBV4-1 and TRBJ2-7; TRBD1 might be the D (5 bases). CDR3 length: 14 residues. Per the germline V gene, CDR1 is MGHRA and CDR2 is YSYEKL. Trimming stripped 3 bases from V and 3 bases from J, with 12 bases between. DNA of the CDR3: TGCGCCAGCAGCCAGCCTCTCGACAGCTACGAGCAGTACTTC. Protein sequence: CASSQPLDSYEQYF.

The chain uses TRBV29-1 and TRBJ1-2; the D is unclear. V was pared by 6 bases and J by 6 bases, with 20 bases between. The CDR3 contains 14 residues. Germline V gene lookup returns CDR1 SQVTM and CDR2 ANQGSEA. As DNA, the CDR3 is TGCAGCGTCTATCAACGAGTCCCGGGAGATGGCTACACCTTC. It yields the protein CSVYQRVPGDGYTF.

The chain carries TRBV14 and TRBJ1-1, with no clear D. V was trimmed by 4 bases and J by 1 base, leaving 13 bases between them. There are 15 residues in the CDR3. Germline V gene lookup returns CDR1 SGHDN and CDR2 FVKESK. CDR3 sequence reads: CASSRMWAGNTEAFF. Written as DNA, the CDR3 is TGTGCCAGCAGCCGAATGTGGGCGGGGAACACTGAAGCTTTCTTT.

Concerning this clonotype: Its ends do not fully match the called genes, so a read error is possible. The V call is TRBV7-9, the J call TRBJ1-4, with D maybe TRBD1 (6 bases). CDR3 length: 16 amino acids. CDR1 is SEHNR and CDR2 is FQNEAQ in the germline V gene (reference sequence). CDR3 bases: TGTGCCAGCAGCAACCCACAGGGCATTTTGGGAGAAATACTGTTTTTT. This codes for CASSNPQGILGEILFF.

V gene TRBV19 combines with J gene TRBJ1-5; weak D call: TRBD2 (6 bases). The J call may be wrong; the DNA end is better matched by TRBJ2-3. In germline, CDR1 is LNHDA, CDR2 SQIVND (reference sequence). The CDR3 length is 14 residues. The CDR3 reads CASRLGGSNQPQYF. CDR3 DNA sequence: TGTGCCAGTAGGCTCGGGGGAAGCAATCAACCCCAGTATTTT.

Notes on this clonotype: The DNA is left out, because the CDR3 cannot be placed on it with certainty; the CDR3 is given as TCRdb lists it. The chain recombines TRBV29-1 with TRBJ1-4; the D call TRBD1 from the table was never checked on the DNA. CDR1 is SQVTM, CDR2 ANQGSEA, per germline. The CDR3 spans 13 amino acids, including both terminal residues. The CDR3 is CSVGQGSSEKLVF.

This clonotype has ten or more counts. The rearrangement joins TRBV5-1 to TRBJ2-2, with 8 bases that match TRBD1. This CDR3 has 15 amino acids. Germline V gene sequence: CDR1 SGHRS, CDR2 YFSETQ. Unmatched junction bases numbered 7, after V lost 5 bases and J lost 4 bases. For the CDR3, the DNA is TGCGCCAGCAGTGGACAGGGTATTGCCACCGGGGAGCTGTTTTTT. It specifies CASSGQGIATGELFF.

Comment on this clonotype: This CDR3 fails to terminate in the conserved phenylalanine or tryptophan, so it likely reflects a read error. The chain couples TRBV6-5 to TRBJ1-2, with TRBD1 matching over 9 bases. Losses at the gene ends were 8 bases for V and 4 bases for J; bases not matched to a gene: 8. CDR1 MNHEY and CDR2 SVGAGI come from the germline V gene. This CDR3 is built from 14 residues. CDR3 DNA sequence: TGTGCCAGCGGGAGGACAGGGGAGTGCTATGGCTACACCTTG. Encoded protein: CASGRTGECYGYTL.

This chain uses TRBV11-3 with TRBJ1-4; D ambiguous. CDR3 size: 16 residues. Germline-derived CDR1 and CDR2 are SGHNT and YENEEA. The CDR3 loop reads CVNSLVGGTYNEKLFF. CDR3 bases: TGTGTCAACAGCTTAGTAGGTGGAACGTATAATGAAAAACTGTTTTTT.

This sequence joins TRBV10-1 and TRBJ2-3, with TRBD2 as a possible D gene (5 bases). The CDR3 contains 14 residues. V was trimmed by 6 bases and J by 6 bases, leaving 16 bases between them. CDR1 and CDR2 from the germline V gene are WNHNN and SYGVQD (reference sequence). The DNA of the CDR3 is TGCGCCAGCAGGAGGGATAAGGGTTCGGATACGCAGTATTTT. Its protein is CASRRDKGSDTQYF.